This record covers a single TCR beta chain. This clonotype was detected ten times or more. The clone's antigen remains unknown. No per-base quality is available; no much larger clone lies one base away. Ophthalmopathy patients had moderately to severely active disease, Clinical Activity Score of at least 3, NOSPECS grade of at least 4, and duration under 3 months. Exclusion was applied to patients with uncontrolled infections, other autoimmune diseases, pregnancy or lactation. Diagnoses were based on clinical symptoms, serum thyroxine and TRAb, thyroid ultrasound and orbital computed tomography. PBMCs were separated from under 11 ml of fresh peripheral blood using Ficoll-Paque density gradient centrifugation. Trizol reagent was used to extract total RNA, and RNA quality was then checked on an Agilent 2100 Bioanalyzer. According to the germline V gene, CDR1 reads MDHEN and CDR2 reads SYDVKM. Taken from cysteine to phenylalanine, the CDR3 has 13 residues. Here the CDR3 DNA is all that survives: 39 bases in frame from base 1. Clipping removes 6 bases from V and 8 bases from J, with 7 as the unmatched junction base count.

The data were taken from a study of T cells in Graves' hyperthyroidism and ophthalmopathy (dated by TCRdb to the late 2010s). Regarding the study in general: Peripheral blood was collected at initial diagnosis, before any treatment. To identify TCR V-J signatures that set the groups apart, the researchers used a discovery cohort of 100 patients, made up of about 44 with Graves' ophthalmopathy and about 59 with stable Graves' hyperthyroidism. Prospective prediction of ophthalmopathy was tested in an independent validation cohort consisting of some 19 hyperthyroidism patients and some 15 patients who later progressed to ophthalmopathy. The 100 or so discovery patients were randomly divided into training and test sets at a 7:3 ratio. In about 6 Graves' hyperthyroidism patients, the study also compared T-cell repertoires from thyroid tissue with T-cell repertoires from blood. Once sampling was done, hyperthyroidism patients were given methimazole at a starting dose of 30 mg daily, whereas ophthalmopathy patients were given high-dose intravenous methylprednisolone. The paper describes TCR Vbeta CDR3 sequencing of more than 120 peripheral blood samples, made up of under 50 ophthalmopathy patients, roughly 80 hyperthyroidism patients and 17 progressor patients.

Amplification of TCR beta CDR3 regions was carried out from RNA transcripts. The first round of RT-PCR for the TCR CDR3 was performed with the HTBI primer set and the Qiagen OneStep RT-PCR kit. Libraries were constructed in a second round of multiplex PCR, after which size selection and purification were performed. Sequencing of the libraries was done on an Illumina HiSeq2000 using paired-end 100 bp reads. Per the source publication's procedure: SOAPnuke was used to process the raw data, throwing out any read that contained adapters or uncalled bases, had a mean Phred below 15, or lacked an exact constant-primer or identifier match. High-quality paired reads were merged using COPE v1.2.5, and each unique nucleotide sequence was defined as a clonotype. Clonotypes were aligned to IMGT TRBV, TRBD and TRBJ reference segments using MiTCR v1.1. Only V-J combinations with frequency above 0.0001, covering 99.2% of repertoires, were analysed. The TCS score was defined as the ratio of F50 (clonal expansion) to E x V (chaos), calculated using BLOSUM62-based TCRdist between CDR3 peptides within each V-J. Welch's t-statistics and random forest reduced 500 to 650 V-J features to fewer than 15, which were used in a naive Bayes classifier (R e1071). TCRdb cleaned the public reads at Q25 with fastp, built clones with MiXCR and kept in-frame beta chains. Duplicate CDR3 protein sequences are folded into a single record with the most common DNA and genes. For this entry, the V and J calls and clone size follow TCRdb and not the study's own pipeline. A total of a few hundred thousand distinct CDR3 sequences appear in this sample, approximately 15% of them only once. Jointly, the top ten make up less than 3.5% of the sample.

The research as a whole found: A 13 V-J signature model separated ophthalmopathy from stable hyperthyroidism, with nearly 90% sensitivity and just under 84% specificity in cross-validation and 80%/75% in testing. In validation, the model predicted progression to ophthalmopathy a median of about 5.9 months before onset, with roughly 70% sensitivity and around 76% specificity. Most expanded thyroid clonotypes (frequency above 0.001) were also detected in blood, suggesting blood repertoires may reflect thyroid immune responses. Sample size was not statistically predetermined, and investigators were not blinded to group allocation.

The TCR originated in a middle-aged woman with Graves' ophthalmopathy. Sequencing used blood. In this chain, TRBV28 is recombined with TRBJ1-1; 9 bases in the middle match TRBD1. The CDR3 protein sequence reads: CASSRPDRGEAFF. The sequence in DNA is TGTGCCAGCAGCCGCCCCGACAGGGGGGAAGCTTTCTTT. The CDR3 plus the reference TRBV28 and TRBJ1-1 genes for the other parts give the full variable domain: DVKVTQSSRYLVKRTGEKVFLECVQDMDHENMFWYRQDPGLGLRLIYFSYDVKMKEKGDIPEGYSVSREKKERFSLILESASTNQTSMYLCASSRPDRGEAFFGQGTRLTVV.